Following are 14 T cell receptor beta chains from one sample sequenced in a study of T cells after yellow fever vaccination. TCRdb recomputed calls from the 5' RACE reads with MiXCR, one row per CDR3 protein. The repertoire holds around 550,000 distinct CDR3 sequences, roughly 19% seen once, with roughly 13% in the top ten. The sample consisted of PBMCs, taken 15 days after the yellow fever booster vaccination. These receptors were taken from a man aged 25-40 years who received the YFV17D yellow fever vaccine.

This clonotype was counted at least ten times. The chain has TRBV7-2 and TRBJ2-7; D might be TRBD1 or TRBD2, each matching 5 bases. The length of the CDR3 is 15 residues. The V end was cut by 1 base, the J end by 2 bases, with 12 bases between. CDR1 is SGHTA, CDR2 FQGNSA, per germline. The CDR3 region has the DNA TGTGCCAGCAGCTTAGAACCGGGACGGGCCTACGAGCAGTACTTC. This encodes CASSLEPGRAYEQYF. Full variable domain (rest looked up from reference TRBV7-2 and TRBJ2-7): GAGVSQSPSNKVTEKGKDVELRCDPISGHTALYWYRQSLGQGLEFLIYFQGNSAPDKSGLPSDRFSAERTGGSVSTLTIQRTQQEDSAVYLCASSLEPGRAYEQYFGPGTRLTVT.

This chain links TRBV28 with TRBJ2-1; a weak D match, TRBD2 (6 bases). Germline-derived CDR1 and CDR2 are MDHEN and SYDVKM. The V and J ends lost 5 bases and 2 bases respectively, with 16 bases between them. The CDR3 consists of 16 residues. Here the CDR3 reads CASSLQGGWTYNEQFF. The CDR3 nucleotides read TGTGCCAGCAGTCTCCAAGGAGGGTGGACCTACAATGAGCAGTTCTTC.

In its sample, this clonotype was seen a few times. The chain has TRBV20-1 and TRBJ2-7; D uncertain. Germline CDR1 and CDR2: DFQATT and SNEGSKA (reference sequence). This CDR3 is 12 amino acids long. V lost 3 bases and J 3 bases, leaving 9 bases between the germline ends. CDR3 loop: CSARVKNYEQYF. CDR3 in DNA: TGCAGTGCTAGGGTTAAAAACTACGAGCAGTACTTC.

The chain couples TRBV4-3 to TRBJ2-1; 7 bases agree with TRBD1. In germline, CDR1 is LGHNA, CDR2 YSLEER. CDR3 size: 17 residues. V was clipped by 1 base and J by 5 bases; unmatched bases: 11. This CDR3 is CASSQAPTGVGNNEQFF. The DNA for the CDR3 is TGCGCCAGCAGCCAAGCTCCAACAGGGGTTGGGAACAATGAGCAGTTCTTC.

The sample holds a few counts of this clonotype. The V call is TRBV6-5, the J call TRBJ2-1; weak D call: TRBD1 (6 bases). CDR3 length: 15 amino acids. V was trimmed by 2 bases and J by 4 bases, leaving 12 bases between them. Germline V gene sequence: CDR1 MNHEY, CDR2 SVGAGI. For the CDR3, the DNA is TGTGCCAGCAGTTACCTAGGACAGCCTTACAATGAGCAGTTCTTC. It translates to CASSYLGQPYNEQFF.

At least ten counts were recorded for this clonotype. V usage is TRBV6-2 or TRBV6-3 and J usage is TRBJ2-7; 8 nucleotides match TRBD2. The length of the CDR3 is 14 residues. The trim removed 5 bases at V and 7 bases at J, leaving 10 bases unmatched. Per germline, CDR1 MNHEY and CDR2 SVGEGT. Here the CDR3 reads CASSPVVAGIEQYF. The CDR3 bases are TGTGCCAGCAGTCCCGTGGTAGCGGGGATAGAGCAGTACTTC.

This clonotype was counted at least ten times. This chain links TRBV14 with TRBJ2-1; D may be TRBD2 (6 bases). The V and J ends lost 0 bases and 4 bases respectively, with 13 bases between them. This CDR3 contains 16 residues. Germline assignment: CDR1 SGHDN and CDR2 FVKESK. The CDR3 sequence: CASSQDRARDYNEQFF. CDR3 coding DNA: TGTGCCAGCAGCCAAGATCGGGCGCGGGATTACAATGAGCAGTTCTTC.

This clonotype came up a few times. The genes are TRBV4-3 and TRBJ2-1, with D hard to call. The CDR3 extends over 13 amino acids. Germline CDR1 reads LGHNA; CDR2 reads YSLEER. V was pared by 0 bases and J by 10 bases, with 10 bases between. Here the CDR3 reads CASSQDEWREQFF. CDR3 nucleotide sequence: TGCGCCAGCAGCCAAGATGAGTGGCGGGAGCAGTTCTTC.

On this clonotype: At one of its ends the junction is not consistent with the germline gene, which may arise from a read error. The chain uses TRBV20-1 and TRBJ2-2; 8 nucleotides match TRBD2. Per the germline V gene, CDR1 is DFQATT and CDR2 is SNEGSKA (reference sequence). CDR3 size: 15 residues. This CDR3 reads CSARGLERGAGELIF. CDR3 coding DNA: TGCAGTGCCCGGGGACTAGAGAGGGGCGCCGGGGAGCTGATTTTT.

V is TRBV3-1 and J is TRBJ2-1; D uncertain. This CDR3 comprises 15 residues. V lost 1 base and J 1 base, leaving 8 bases between the germline ends. The germline CDR1 and CDR2 sequences are LGHDT and YNNKEL (reference sequence). The CDR3 DNA reads TGTGCCAGCAGCCAAGGTGTTGGATCCTACAATGAGCAGTTCTTC. Residues: CASSQGVGSYNEQFF.

The rearrangement joins TRBV10-1 to TRBJ2-1; D is unresolved. Deletions cut 7 bases from V and 7 bases from J, with 14 bases between. The V gene's germline CDR1 is WNHNN and CDR2 SYGVQD (reference sequence). The CDR3 loop spans 13 amino acids. In DNA form, the CDR3 reads TGCGCCAGCACCGATCGGAGCAAAAATGAGCAGTTCTTC. Amino acids: CASTDRSKNEQFF.

This clonotype was seen only a few times. V usage is TRBV5-1 and J usage is TRBJ2-1, with 13 positions matching TRBD2. Germline V gene sequence: CDR1 SGHRS, CDR2 YFSETQ. The CDR3 extends over 15 amino acids. The junction had 5 bases not matched to a gene; V was cut back by 2 bases and J by 9 bases. The CDR3 DNA sequence: TGCGCCAGCAGCTTTAGGACTAGCGGGAGTGCTGAGCAGTTCTTC. It is translated as CASSFRTSGSAEQFF.

In this sample, this clonotype turned up a few times. The genes are TRBV9 and TRBJ2-7; possible D gene TRBD1, 5 bases. The CDR3 runs 12 residues. From germline, CDR1 is SGDLS and CDR2 YYNGEE. V lost 3 bases, J lost 4 bases, and 8 bases lay in between. The CDR3 coding sequence is TGTGCCAGCAGCGCGACAGATTACGAGCAGTACTTC. Translated, it gives CASSATDYEQYF.

Only a few counts were recorded for this clonotype. The chain couples TRBV30 to TRBJ2-1, with 8 nucleotides matching TRBD1. CDR3 size: 14 residues. Germline CDR1 reads GTSNPN; CDR2 reads SVGIG (reference sequence). The ends lost 2 bases at V and 7 bases at J; junction bases unmatched: 7. The CDR3 sequence: CAWSTGQAYNEQFF. In DNA form, the CDR3 reads TGTGCCTGGAGTACGGGACAGGCTTATAATGAGCAGTTCTTC.